This T cell receptor (beta chain) originates from a study of breast tumors, draining lymph nodes, adjacent tissues. Study conclusions and caveats: The data were judged consistent with most tumor T cells coming from lymph node and expanding in tumor. Compared with lymph nodes, tumors were less diverse; compared with nontumor tissue, more. Data only fit, rather than demonstrated, lymph node origin of most tumor T cells. Compared with basal-like, luminal-like tumors shared significantly more repertoire with nontumor tissue.

TCRdb re-analysed the multiplex PCR reads in MiXCR, keeping a single row per CDR3 protein. The sample has fewer than 300,000 distinct CDR3 sequences; about 30% are singletons. This clonotype has a count of ten or more. Antigen unknown. Samples came from axillary lymph nodes draining the breast cancer. V lost 0 bases to trimming and J lost 1 base, with 10 bases between them. The CDR3 loop spans 15 amino acids. Germline values: CDR1 ENHRY, CDR2 SYGVKD. The chain couples TRBV10-3 to TRBJ2-7; unclear D gene. This receptor was taken from a female donor with breast cancer. Some clones in this sample may be carry-over from other donors' samples. Source material: axillary lymph node tissue. Here the CDR3 reads CAISESKGKSYEQYF. Written as DNA, the CDR3 is TGTGCCATCAGTGAGTCGAAGGGAAAGTCCTACGAGCAGTACTTC.